Listed below are T cell receptor beta chains from one sample, sequenced in a study of naive and memory T cell subsets. TCRdb processed the 5' RACE reads anew with MiXCR; each CDR3 protein has one entry. Among over 20,000 distinct CDR3 sequences listed, approximately 24% were seen once. These receptors were taken from a female donor in good health. The CDR3 runs from the conserved cysteine through the conserved F or W. The D gene is left open where the match is weak. The size of a clone is reported for some rows only, either as once, few or many, or as a class for expanded clones.

size	V	J	D	CDR3	DNA
.	TRBV6-6	TRBJ1-2	.	CASSYIDPPVYGYTF	TGTGCCAGCAGTTACATAGATCCCCCCGTATATGGCTACACCTTC
.	TRBV6-2/TRBV6-3	TRBJ1-1	.	CASSTNTGHPNTEAFF	TGTGCCAGCAGTACTAATACCGGGCACCCGAACACTGAAGCTTTCTTT
.	TRBV4-2	TRBJ1-6	TRBD1	CASSQEPSGQGMSPLHF	TGTGCCAGCAGCCAAGAACCCTCCGGACAGGGTATGTCACCCCTCCACTTT
few	TRBV20-1	TRBJ2-2	TRBD2	CGSSGSYTGELFF	TGCGGATCTAGCGGGAGTTACACCGGGGAGCTGTTTTTT
.	TRBV20-1	TRBJ1-4	.	CSARDSTNEKLFF	TGCAGTGCTAGAGATTCAACTAATGAAAAACTGTTTTTT
.	TRBV29-1	TRBJ2-7	.	CSVYVETYEQYF	TGCAGCGTTTACGTAGAAACCTACGAGCAGTACTTC
few	TRBV20-1	TRBJ1-5	.	CSASFASSHNQPQHF	TGCAGTGCCAGCTTTGCTTCCTCCCACAATCAGCCCCAGCATTTT
.	TRBV12-5	TRBJ1-1	TRBD1	CASGSGQGLSEAFF	TGTGCTAGTGGTTCTGGACAGGGTCTCTCTGAAGCTTTCTTT
many	TRBV7-8	TRBJ2-7	TRBD1	CASSLLGTGAGEQYF	TGTGCCAGCAGCTTGCTCGGGACAGGGGCTGGTGAGCAGTACTTC
many	TRBV20-1	TRBJ2-5	.	CSQLVVETQYF	TGCAGCCAACTAGTCGTGGAGACCCAGTACTTC
medium-sized	TRBV5-4	TRBJ2-2	.	CASSSPTTGELFF	TGTGCCAGCAGCTCCCCAACCACCGGGGAGCTGTTTTTT
many	TRBV20-1	TRBJ2-1	TRBD2	CSAPPGGSYNEQFF	TGCAGTGCCCCACCGGGGGGATCTTACAATGAGCAGTTCTTC
few	TRBV20-1	TRBJ2-5	.	CSARDARGASGTQYF	TGCAGTGCTAGAGATGCCAGGGGGGCGTCGGGGACCCAGTACTTC
few	TRBV7-9	TRBJ2-3	.	CASSFGQYTDTQYF	TGTGCCAGCAGCTTCGGCCAGTACACAGATACGCAGTATTTT
.	TRBV5-1	TRBJ2-7	TRBD1	CASSWGGTGDYEQYF	TGCGCCAGCAGCTGGGGCGGGACAGGGGATTACGAGCAGTACTTC
many	TRBV20-1	TRBJ2-1	.	CSARSFDRHNEQFF	TGCAGTGCTAGATCCTTTGACAGGCACAATGAGCAGTTCTTC
few	TRBV5-1	TRBJ2-1	TRBD2	CASSYGTSLPFF	TGCGCCAGCAGCTATGGGACTAGCTTGCCGTTCTTC
many	TRBV18	TRBJ2-2	TRBD2	CASSPDSGANTGELFF	TGTGCCAGCTCACCAGATAGCGGGGCGAACACCGGGGAGCTGTTTTTT
.	TRBV12-5	TRBJ2-5	.	CASGPAVRGSETQYF	TGTGCTAGTGGTCCAGCGGTTCGAGGATCCGAGACCCAGTACTTC
.	TRBV6-2/TRBV6-3	TRBJ2-1	TRBD2	CASRPSGGAYNEQFF	TGTGCCAGCAGACCCAGCGGGGGTGCTTACAATGAGCAGTTCTTC
.	TRBV6-1	TRBJ2-1	.	CASSENLFRFF	TGTGCCAGCAGTGAGAACCTATTCCGGTTCTTC
few	TRBV29-1	TRBJ1-2	.	CSVDSGGYGDTF	TGCAGCGTTGATTCAGGAGGCTATGGCGACACCTTC
.	TRBV5-5	TRBJ2-1	.	CASSLGTGTYAFF	TGTGCCAGCAGCTTGGGGACCGGGACATATGCTTTCTTC
.	TRBV7-2	TRBJ2-7	TRBD2	CASSSGLAGGYEQYF	TGTGCCAGCAGCTCGGGACTAGCGGGGGGCTACGAGCAGTACTTC
.	TRBV20-1	TRBJ2-7	TRBD1	CSARDLRQGPYEQYF	TGCAGTGCTAGAGATCTCAGACAGGGTCCCTACGAGCAGTACTTC
.	TRBV20-1	TRBJ2-5	.	CSAERAAYQETQYF	TGCAGTGCTGAGAGGGCCGCGTACCAAGAGACCCAGTACTTC
.	TRBV5-1	TRBJ2-1	.	CASRIGVNSYNEQFF	TGCGCCAGCAGAATCGGCGTGAACTCCTACAATGAGCAGTTCTTC
many	TRBV7-9	TRBJ2-1	.	CASSLESGSGNNEQFF	TGTGCCAGCAGCTTAGAGTCGGGGTCCGGTAACAATGAGCAGTTCTTC